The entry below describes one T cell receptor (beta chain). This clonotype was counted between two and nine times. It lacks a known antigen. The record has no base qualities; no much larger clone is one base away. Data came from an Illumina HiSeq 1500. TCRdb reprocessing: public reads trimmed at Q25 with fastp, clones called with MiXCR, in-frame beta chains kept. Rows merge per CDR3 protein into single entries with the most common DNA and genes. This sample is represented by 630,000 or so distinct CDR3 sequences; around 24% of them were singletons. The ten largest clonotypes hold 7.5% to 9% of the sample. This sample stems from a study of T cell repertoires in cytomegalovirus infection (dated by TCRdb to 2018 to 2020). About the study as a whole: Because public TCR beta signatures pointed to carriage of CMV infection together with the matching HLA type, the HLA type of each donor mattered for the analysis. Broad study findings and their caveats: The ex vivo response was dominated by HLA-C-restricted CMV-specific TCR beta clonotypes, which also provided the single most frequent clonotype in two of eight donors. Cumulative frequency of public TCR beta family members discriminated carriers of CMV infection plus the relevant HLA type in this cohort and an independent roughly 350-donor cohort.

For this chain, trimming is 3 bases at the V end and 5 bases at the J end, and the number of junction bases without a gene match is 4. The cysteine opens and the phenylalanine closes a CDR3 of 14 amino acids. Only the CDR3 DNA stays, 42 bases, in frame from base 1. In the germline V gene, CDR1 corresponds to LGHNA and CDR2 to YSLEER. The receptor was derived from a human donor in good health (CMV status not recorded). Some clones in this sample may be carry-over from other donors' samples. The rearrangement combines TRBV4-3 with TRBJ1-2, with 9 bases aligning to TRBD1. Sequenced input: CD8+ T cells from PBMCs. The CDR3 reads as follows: CASSQGQGGYGYTF. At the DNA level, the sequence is TGCGCCAGCAGCCAGGGACAGGGAGGGTATGGCTACACCTTC.